A single sample is the source of the 23 T cell receptor beta chains below, sequenced in a study of blood T cell repertoires in COVID-19. Here immunoSEQ multiplex PCR was the method, and the copy in TCRdb shows in-frame clones only, minus some. The sample contains fewer than 250,000 clones, 83% of which appear only once. Sequenced input: PBMCs or T cells enriched from blood (not recorded which). The origin of the receptors is a woman between 40 and 50 years old who had been exposed to COVID-19.

This clone was counted only a few times. V usage is TRBV19 and J usage is TRBJ1-2, with 10 bases fitting TRBD1. The CDR3 is 15 amino acids. Unmatched junction bases numbered 6, after V lost 2 bases and J lost 6 bases. Germline CDR1 reads LNHDA; CDR2 reads SQIVND (reference sequence). The CDR3 reads CASSIRDRGGDGYTF. In DNA, the CDR3 is TGTGCCAGTAGTATAAGGGACAGGGGAGGGGATGGCTACACCTTC.

V gene TRBV7-9 combines with J gene TRBJ1-2; 10 positions match TRBD1. The CDR3 extends over 15 amino acids. Germline trimming cut 4 bases from V and 5 bases from J; bases unmatched to any gene: 7. Germline loops: CDR1 SEHNR, CDR2 FQNEAQ (reference sequence). CDR3 DNA sequence: TGTGCCAGCAGCTCCCTGACAGGGGGCTTGTATGGCTACACCTTC. Translation: CASSSLTGGLYGYTF.

The chain links TRBV2 to TRBJ1-2; D gene uncertain. Trimming removed 0 bases at V and 7 bases at J, with 9 bases between. Looked up from germline, CDR1 is SNHLY and CDR2 is FYNNEI. The CDR3 covers 13 residues. The CDR3 DNA follows: TGTGCCAGCAGTGAAGCGCTCAGAGGTGGCTACACCTTC. Translation: CASSEALRGGYTF.

The chain combines TRBV6-5 with TRBJ2-7; 10 bases are shared with TRBD1. Unmatched junction bases numbered 6, after V lost 2 bases and J lost 2 bases. This CDR3 is built from 16 residues. The germline V gene has CDR1 MNHEY and CDR2 SVGAGI. The CDR3 region has the DNA TGTGCCAGCAGTTACCCAAACGGACAGGGGGCCTACGAGCAGTACTTC. Amino acids: CASSYPNGQGAYEQYF.

The rearrangement links TRBV19 to TRBJ1-3, with D maybe TRBD1 (6 bases). The germline gives CDR1 LNHDA, CDR2 SQIVND (reference sequence). Trimming took 5 bases from V and 0 from J, leaving 14 bases between them. This CDR3 spans 16 amino acids. The CDR3 coding sequence is TGTGCCAGTAGTGCACAGGGCCCGTACTCTGGAAACACCATATATTTT. Its translation is CASSAQGPYSGNTIYF.

The table lists this clone with a count of one. The genes are TRBV7-2 and TRBJ1-2; 8 nucleotides agree with TRBD1. The ends lost 5 bases at V and 4 bases at J; junction bases unmatched: 9. Germline lookup yields CDR1 SGHTA and CDR2 FQGNSA. This CDR3 contains 15 residues. The DNA for the CDR3 is TGTGCCAGCAGCCCAAGGACAGGGTCCGGCTATGGCTACACCTTC. This codes for CASSPRTGSGYGYTF.

V usage is TRBV7-8 and J usage is TRBJ1-1, with D possibly TRBD1 on 6 matching bases. Trimming stripped 5 bases from V and 8 bases from J, with 12 bases between. CDR3 length: 12 amino acids. Germline loops: CDR1 SGHVS, CDR2 FQNEAQ. CDR3 sequence reads: CASSPFDREAFF. CDR3 in DNA: TGTGCCAGCAGCCCCTTCGACAGGGAAGCTTTCTTT.

J is TRBJ2-1 and V is TRBV2, with D maybe TRBD2 (6 bases). Germline CDR1 reads SNHLY; CDR2 reads FYNNEI. Trimming left V 6 bases short and J 4 bases short, with 13 bases between. This CDR3 contains 14 residues. The CDR3 bases are TGTGCCAGCAGCGGGGGAATACTATACAATGAGCAGTTCTTC. Translating it yields CASSGGILYNEQFF.

The gene calls are TRBV6-2 or TRBV6-3 and TRBJ1-1; D may be TRBD1 (6 bases). Germline values: CDR1 MNHEY, CDR2 SVGEGT. V was pared by 4 bases and J by 0 bases, with 9 bases between. The CDR3 has 14 amino acids. The chain's CDR3 is CASSSQGLNTEAFF. CDR3 bases: TGTGCCAGCAGTTCTCAGGGGCTGAACACTGAAGCTTTCTTT.

The J gene is TRBJ2-3, the V gene TRBV28; 7 nucleotides agree with TRBD1. The J segment lost 4 bases and the V segment lost 5 bases, leaving 18 bases of the junction unmatched. This CDR3 is 18 amino acids long. CDR1 is MDHEN and CDR2 is SYDVKM in the germline V gene. The CDR3 sequence is CASSPRPHGQVGADTQYF. In DNA form, the CDR3 reads TGTGCCAGCAGTCCTCGTCCCCACGGACAGGTGGGGGCAGATACGCAGTATTTT.

J is TRBJ1-1 and V is TRBV7-9; D is unclear. V dropped 1 base and J dropped 5 bases, with 5 bases sitting between them. CDR1 SEHNR and CDR2 FQNEAQ come from the germline V gene (reference sequence). The CDR3 covers 12 residues. CDR3 coding DNA: TGTGCCAGCAGCTTAGTTCGGACTGAAGCTTTCTTT. It is translated as CASSLVRTEAFF.

The chain couples TRBV5-8 to TRBJ2-1; D might be TRBD1 (5 bases). V shed 2 bases and J shed 6 bases, with 9 bases lying between them. Germline assignment: CDR1 SGHTS and CDR2 YDEGEE. There are 13 residues in the CDR3. The CDR3 nucleotides read TGTGCCAGCAGCTTTTACAGGAGCAATGAGCAGTTCTTC. Its translation: CASSFYRSNEQFF.

The chain couples TRBV19 to TRBJ2-1, with 7 bases lining up with TRBD1. The trim removed 5 bases at V and 6 bases at J, leaving 10 bases unmatched. The CDR3 has 15 residues. Germline values: CDR1 LNHDA, CDR2 SQIVND (reference sequence). The CDR3 DNA reads TGTGCCAGTAGTCTAAACACGGGACAGTTCAATGAGCAGTTCTTC. It yields the protein CASSLNTGQFNEQFF.

The chain combines TRBV19 with TRBJ1-6, with D maybe TRBD1 (6 bases). V lost 4 bases, J lost 5 bases, and 15 bases lay in between. The germline V gene has CDR1 LNHDA and CDR2 SQIVND (reference sequence). This CDR3 region has 16 residues. The CDR3 sequence is CASSTNREPNNSPLHF. In DNA form, the CDR3 reads TGTGCCAGTAGTACCAACAGGGAACCGAATAATTCACCCCTCCACTTT.

The gene calls are TRBV9 and TRBJ2-5; D possibly corresponds to TRBD1 (5 bases). CDR3 length: 16 residues. Germline loops: CDR1 SGDLS, CDR2 YYNGEE. With 0 bases removed from V and 3 bases from J, the gap between germline ends came to 15 bases. CDR3 loop: CASSVGVRQFEETQYF. The CDR3, as DNA: TGTGCCAGCAGCGTAGGGGTGAGACAGTTCGAAGAGACCCAGTACTTC.

The V call is TRBV5-6, the J call TRBJ1-1, with 7 bases matching TRBD1. The CDR3 consists of 15 residues. Germline assignment: CDR1 SGHDT and CDR2 YYEEEE. The junction had 12 bases not matched to a gene; V was cut back by 7 bases and J by 3 bases. The CDR3 loop is CASSSPRQGHTEAFF. The CDR3 bases are TGTGCCAGCTCGTCTCCTAGACAGGGCCACACTGAAGCTTTCTTT.

The V gene is TRBV5-1, the J gene TRBJ1-4; D unresolved. The CDR3 is 13 amino acids. The germline V gene has CDR1 SGHRS and CDR2 YFSETQ. Trimming pared 1 base from V and 5 bases from J, leaving 6 bases between. Here the CDR3 reads CASSLSPNEKLFF. In nucleotides, the CDR3 is TGCGCCAGCAGCTTGTCCCCGAATGAAAAACTGTTTTTT.

The chain is built from TRBV7-2 and TRBJ1-6; unclear D gene. V was clipped by 0 bases and J by 2 bases, with 8 bases between them. This CDR3 comprises 16 residues. CDR1 and CDR2 (germline): SGHTA, FQGNSA. CDR3 nucleotides: TGTGCCAGCAGCTTAGCGTCAGAGGCCTATAATTCACCCCTCCACTTT. Protein sequence: CASSLASEAYNSPLHF.

Comment on this clone: This same CDR3 is encoded by further DNA sequences in the sample. This chain joins TRBV3-1 (or the pseudogene TRBV3-2) and TRBJ1-1; D is undetermined. Trimming shortened V by 1 base and J by 8 bases, and 17 bases separated the two germline ends. From germline, CDR1 is LGHDT and CDR2 YNNKEL (reference sequence). The CDR3 extends over 15 amino acids. CDR3 nucleotide sequence: TGTGCCAGCAGCCAAGGGGCGGGCCCGGGCACCGAAGCTTTCTTT. Translating gives CASSQGAGPGTEAFF.

Only a few counts were recorded for this clone. This chain connects TRBV10-3 to TRBJ1-5; 7 nucleotides line up with TRBD1. The CDR3 is made up of 14 amino acids. Germline CDR1 reads ENHRY; CDR2 reads SYGVKD. J gave up 2 bases and V 2 bases, and 0 bases lay outside the gene matches. Here the CDR3 reads CAISEDRGNQPQHF. CDR3 nucleotide sequence: TGTGCCATCAGTGAGGACAGGGGCAATCAGCCCCAGCATTTT.

The V and J genes are TRBV4-1 and TRBJ2-2; 11 bases agree with TRBD2. The CDR3 is made up of 15 amino acids. CDR1 is MGHRA, CDR2 YSYEKL, per germline. Unmatched junction bases numbered 4, after V lost 4 bases and J lost 6 bases. As DNA, the CDR3 is TGCGCCAGCAGCCCTCGGACTAGCGGGCCCGGGGAGCTGTTTTTT. It encodes CASSPRTSGPGELFF.

This clone was seen a single time. In the same sample, other DNA sequences code for this CDR3. This rearrangement joins TRBV6-5 to TRBJ1-1, with unresolved D. V was cut by 0 bases and J by 1 base, with 6 bases left in between. The CDR3 is 14 amino acids. In germline, CDR1 is MNHEY, CDR2 SVGAGI. For the CDR3, the DNA is TGTGCCAGCAGTTACTCTCGGGGGAACACTGAAGCTTTCTTT. This encodes CASSYSRGNTEAFF.

The rearrangement joins TRBV4-2 to TRBJ1-4; the match to TRBD1 covers 8 bases. The CDR3 is 19 amino acids. Germline V gene lookup returns CDR1 LGHNA and CDR2 YNFKEQ. After removal of 0 bases from V and 5 bases from J, the junction contained 14 bases not matched to a gene. The DNA for the CDR3 is TGTGCCAGCAGCCAAGATCATCCTCAGGGGGCGGCGGGCAATGAAAAACTGTTTTTT. Encoded protein: CASSQDHPQGAAGNEKLFF.